The 26 T cell receptor beta chains below all came from one sample that was sequenced in a study of radiation and T cells in renal cell carcinoma. Specified time point: blood 2 weeks post-SBRT. Treatment indicated: 15 Gy SBRT to primary tumor, nephrectomy 4 weeks later. The table came from immunoSEQ multiplex PCR; TCRdb's copy has only in-frame clones and leaves some out. Among about 120,000 clones, 70% to 90% were seen once, and the ten largest hold around 1.8%. Source: blood, taken from a patient whose treatment included radiotherapy and nephrectomy. All receptors come from a woman aged 60-75 years with renal cell carcinoma.

This rearrangement joins TRBV5-1 to TRBJ2-7; unclear D gene. This CDR3 comprises 14 residues. V lost 1 base and J 3 bases, leaving 11 bases between the germline ends. Germline V lookup: CDR1 SGHRS, CDR2 YFSETQ. Here the CDR3 reads CASSLKGPIYEQYF. The CDR3, as DNA: TGCGCCAGCAGCTTGAAAGGCCCAATCTACGAGCAGTACTTC.

The CDR3 spells CASSIDHRGFYNEQFF. For the CDR3, the DNA is TGTGCCAGTAGTATAGACCACAGGGGGTTCTACAATGAGCAGTTCTTC. The V call is TRBV19, the J call TRBJ2-1, with TRBD1 matching 8 bases. Germline CDR1 and CDR2: LNHDA and SQIVND (reference sequence). The CDR3 is made up of 16 amino acids. The V segment lost 0 bases and the J segment 3 bases; nucleotides outside the gene matches: 4.

The V call is TRBV27, the J call TRBJ1-2; 8 bases are a match to TRBD1. Trimming removed 5 bases from V and 8 bases from J; junction bases left unmatched: 16. Per germline, CDR1 MNHEY and CDR2 SMNVEV (reference sequence). This CDR3 comprises 16 residues. The CDR3: CASSDRDRFFLGGYTF. DNA for the CDR3: TGTGCCAGCAGTGACCGGGACAGGTTTTTTTTGGGAGGCTACACCTTC.

The rearrangement joins TRBV7-9 to TRBJ2-2; the D is unclear. The CDR3 is 13 residues long. V was cut by 1 base and J by 7 bases, with 7 bases left in between. CDR1 is SEHNR and CDR2 is FQNEAQ in the germline V gene (reference sequence). CDR3 in DNA: TGTGCCAGCAGCTTAGGAGGCCTCGGGGAGCTGTTTTTT. Residues: CASSLGGLGELFF.

J is TRBJ2-5 and V is TRBV5-4; TRBD1 matches at 10 bases. The CDR3 length is 15 residues. The V gene's germline CDR1 is SGHNT and CDR2 YYREEE (reference sequence). J lost 4 bases, V lost 1 base, and 4 bases had no gene match. CDR3 nucleotide sequence: TGTGCCAGCAGCTTGTCCGGGACAGGGGCAGAGACCCAGTACTTC. Translation: CASSLSGTGAETQYF.

The J gene is TRBJ2-7, the V gene TRBV23-1; D uncertain. TRBV23-1 is filed as an ORF, its function uncertain. With 3 bases removed from V and 2 bases from J, the gap between germline ends came to 17 bases. The CDR3 has 16 residues. The CDR3 region has the DNA TGCGCCAGCAGTCAGAGGACGGCCCACGGGCCCTACGAGCAGTACTTC. It specifies CASSQRTAHGPYEQYF.

This clone was detected once. The chain has TRBV6-1 and TRBJ1-5; D is perhaps TRBD1 (6 bases). The V gene lost 2 bases and the J gene lost 6 bases, with 14 bases spanning the gap. Germline V gene sequence: CDR1 MNHNS, CDR2 SASEGT. The CDR3 totals 15 residues. The chain's CDR3 is CASSEWGGAGQPQHF. DNA for the CDR3: TGTGCCAGCAGTGAATGGGGGGGGGCGGGTCAGCCCCAGCATTTT.

The rearrangement uses TRBV4-1 and TRBJ2-1, with a weak D call TRBD2 (6 bases). The CDR3 runs 16 residues. The V gene's germline CDR1 is MGHRA and CDR2 YSYEKL. The V and J ends lost 0 bases and 4 bases respectively, with 13 bases between them. CDR3 nucleotides: TGCGCCAGCAGCCAAGATGAGTCTAGCGCTTACAATGAGCAGTTCTTC. This codes for CASSQDESSAYNEQFF.

This sequence joins TRBV7-6 and TRBJ1-5, with TRBD1 identical over 8 bases. Germline CDR1 reads SGHVS; CDR2 reads FNYEAQ. Losses at the gene ends were 1 base for V and 5 bases for J; bases not matched to a gene: 4. The CDR3 totals 15 residues. CDR3 loop: CASSLGTGPHQPQHF. The CDR3 nucleotides are TGTGCCAGCAGCTTAGGGACAGGGCCGCATCAGCCCCAGCATTTT.

V gene TRBV7-3 combines with J gene TRBJ2-3, with 8 nucleotides matching TRBD2. Looked up from germline, CDR1 is SGHTA and CDR2 is FQGTGA. This CDR3 is 15 amino acids long. V was pared by 4 bases and J by 1 base, with 4 bases of the junction left unmatched. The CDR3 here is CASSSSAGGTDTQYF. The DNA for the CDR3 is TGTGCCAGCAGCTCTTCAGCGGGAGGCACAGATACGCAGTATTTT.

This chain joins TRBV19 and TRBJ2-2, with TRBD1 matching over 8 bases. The germline V gene has CDR1 LNHDA and CDR2 SQIVND (reference sequence). This CDR3 has 16 residues. J gave up 1 base and V 10 bases, and 11 bases lay outside the gene matches. In nucleotides, the CDR3 is TGTGCCACCTCGGGACAGGCAGGACTGAACACCGGGGAGCTGTTTTTT. Translating it yields CATSGQAGLNTGELFF.

This clone was recorded only once. The V call is TRBV14, the J call TRBJ2-7; 9 bases line up with TRBD1. The V segment lost 4 bases and the J segment 3 bases; nucleotides outside the gene matches: 1. There are 13 residues in the CDR3. Germline-derived CDR1 and CDR2 are SGHDN and FVKESK. The chain's CDR3 is CASSPGQGYEQYF. The CDR3 DNA sequence: TGTGCCAGCAGCCCGGGACAGGGCTACGAGCAGTACTTC.

The rearrangement links TRBV6-6 to TRBJ1-1; 9 bases agree with TRBD1. V lost 6 bases, J lost 3 bases, and 5 bases stayed unmatched. CDR1 is MNHNY, CDR2 SVGAGI, per germline (reference sequence). The CDR3 sequence is 14 residues long. CDR3 loop: CASRWDRVDTEAFF. The CDR3 bases are TGTGCCAGCAGATGGGACAGGGTCGACACTGAAGCTTTCTTT.

The genes are TRBV7-2 and TRBJ2-7; TRBD2 agrees at 9 bases. V gave up 1 base and J gave up 8 bases; unmatched junction bases: 9. The CDR3 totals 15 residues. The germline CDR1 and CDR2 sequences are SGHTA and FQGNSA. The chain's CDR3 is CASSLGFSGGSKQYF. The CDR3 DNA is TGTGCCAGCAGCTTAGGCTTTAGCGGGGGCTCCAAGCAGTACTTC. Full variable domain (outside the CDR3, taken from reference TRBV7-2 and TRBJ2-7): GAGVSQSPSNKVTEKGKDVELRCDPISGHTALYWYRQSLGQGLEFLIYFQGNSAPDKSGLPSDRFSAERTGGSVSTLTIQRTQQEDSAVYLCASSLGFSGGSKQYFGPGTRLTVT.

This sequence joins TRBV6-1 and TRBJ1-5, with D possibly being TRBD1 (5 bases). V lost 7 bases, J lost 0 bases, and 7 bases lay in between. CDR3 length: 13 amino acids. Germline CDR1 reads MNHNS; CDR2 reads SASEGT. The DNA for the CDR3 is TGTGCCAGCAACGGACATAGCAATCAGCCCCAGCATTTT. Its translation is CASNGHSNQPQHF.

V gene TRBV5-1 combines with J gene TRBJ2-7; D is perhaps TRBD1 or TRBD2 (5 bases each). The CDR3 extends over 14 amino acids. Trimming took off 4 bases at V and 3 bases at J, with 14 bases between the two ends. Germline V CDR1 and CDR2: SGHRS, YFSETQ. The CDR3 reads CASSGNRDGYEQYF. The CDR3 region has the DNA TGCGCCAGCAGCGGAAACCGGGACGGCTACGAGCAGTACTTC.

This clone was seen once. The chain combines TRBV5-6 with TRBJ2-5; 7 bases map to TRBD2. This CDR3 has 14 residues. CDR1 and CDR2 from the germline V gene are SGHDT and YYEEEE. V shed 2 bases, J shed 2 bases, and the junction held 3 bases outside the gene matches. Here the CDR3 reads CASSLRAGQETQYF. CDR3 nucleotides: TGTGCCAGCAGCTTACGAGCGGGGCAAGAGACCCAGTACTTC.

This clone was counted only a few times. The chain links TRBV2 to TRBJ2-7; 8 bases agree with TRBD2. This CDR3 comprises 14 residues. CDR1 SNHLY and CDR2 FYNNEI come from the germline V gene. V was pared by 9 bases and J by 1 base, with 8 bases of the junction left unmatched. The chain's CDR3 is CARLMLAGSYEQYF. CDR3 nucleotide sequence: TGTGCCAGACTTATGCTAGCGGGTTCCTACGAGCAGTACTTC.

The chain has TRBV11-1 and TRBJ2-7; D is perhaps TRBD1 (5 bases). Trimming took 3 bases from V and 0 from J, leaving 9 bases between them. Germline V gene data show CDR1 as SGHAT and CDR2 as FQDESV (reference sequence). This CDR3 is built from 14 residues. The CDR3, as DNA: TGTGCCAGCAGCTTCCAGGGTACCTCCTACGAGCAGTACTTC. Protein sequence: CASSFQGTSYEQYF.

This chain joins TRBV28 and TRBJ2-7; D is undetermined. Trimming cost V 6 bases and J 3 bases, with 15 bases left between them. The CDR3 is 14 residues long. Germline-derived CDR1 and CDR2 are MDHEN and SYDVKM. The CDR3 DNA is TGTGCCAGCAGCCACGGACGGAAAAACTACGAGCAGTACTTC. Translated: CASSHGRKNYEQYF.

V and J are TRBV29-1 and TRBJ2-7, with D unclear. This CDR3 is 11 amino acids long. From germline, CDR1 is SQVTM and CDR2 ANQGSEA. V was clipped by 0 bases and J by 2 bases, with 2 bases between them. CDR3 nucleotide sequence: TGCAGCGTTGAAGAGACCTACGAGCAGTACTTC. It yields the protein CSVEETYEQYF.

The genes are TRBV7-9 and TRBJ2-1; D unresolved. The CDR3 extends over 13 amino acids. Trimming pared 2 bases from V and 6 bases from J, leaving 8 bases between. The V gene's germline CDR1 is SEHNR and CDR2 FQNEAQ (reference sequence). The CDR3 loop reads CASSLLLPNEQFF. CDR3 sequence (DNA): TGTGCCAGCAGCTTACTCCTCCCCAATGAGCAGTTCTTC.

The sample holds a few counts of this clone. The same CDR3 can be traced to other DNA sequences in this sample. CDR3 in amino acids: CASSYNEKLFF. The CDR3 coding sequence is TGTGCCAGCAGCTATAACGAAAAACTGTTTTTT. The chain has TRBV2 and TRBJ1-4; D not resolved. The CDR3 is made up of 11 amino acids. The V and J ends lost 6 bases and 8 bases respectively, with 7 bases between them. CDR1 is SNHLY, CDR2 FYNNEI, per germline.

The rearrangement links TRBV19 to TRBJ1-2; 10 bases agree with TRBD1. Germline CDR1 reads LNHDA; CDR2 reads SQIVND (reference sequence). This CDR3 is built from 17 residues. J gave up 3 bases and V 5 bases, and 12 bases lay outside the gene matches. CDR3 sequence: CASSPSNPGQGHYGYTF. As DNA, the CDR3 is TGTGCCAGTAGTCCCTCGAATCCGGGACAGGGGCACTATGGCTACACCTTC.

The genes are TRBV2 and TRBJ2-3, with unresolved D. CDR1 is SNHLY, CDR2 FYNNEI, per germline. The V gene lost 2 bases and the J gene lost 4 bases, with 13 bases spanning the gap. This CDR3 has 15 residues. As DNA, the CDR3 is TGTGCCAGCAGTGAAAGTTGGCCCACCCCAGATACGCAGTATTTT. This translates into CASSESWPTPDTQYF.

Comment on this clone: One base away lies a much larger clone, so this may be a sequencing read error. The J gene is TRBJ2-1, the V gene TRBV13; D ambiguous. This CDR3 is built from 12 residues. Germline CDR1 is PRHDT and CDR2 is FYEKMQ (reference sequence). Trimming removed 6 bases at V and 4 bases at J, with 7 bases between. CDR3 sequence: CASSSGYNEQFF. CDR3 coding DNA: TGTGCCAGCAGTTCCGGATACAATGAGCAGTTCTTC.